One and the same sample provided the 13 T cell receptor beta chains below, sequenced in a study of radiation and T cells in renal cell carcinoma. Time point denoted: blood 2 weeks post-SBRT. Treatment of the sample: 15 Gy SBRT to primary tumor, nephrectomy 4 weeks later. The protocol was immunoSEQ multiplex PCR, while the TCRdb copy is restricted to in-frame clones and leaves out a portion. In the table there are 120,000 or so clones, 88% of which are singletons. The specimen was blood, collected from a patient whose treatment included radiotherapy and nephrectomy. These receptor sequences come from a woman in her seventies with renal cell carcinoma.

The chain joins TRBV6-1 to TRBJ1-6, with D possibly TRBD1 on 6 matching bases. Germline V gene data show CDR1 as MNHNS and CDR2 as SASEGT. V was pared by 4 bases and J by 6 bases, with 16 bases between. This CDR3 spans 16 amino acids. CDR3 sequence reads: CASSGAGRGANSPLHF. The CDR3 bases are TGTGCCAGCAGTGGAGCGGGCCGGGGGGCTAATTCACCCCTCCACTTT.

DNA of the CDR3: TGCGCCAGCAGCTTTCTTACAGGGTACGAGCAGTACTTC. Its protein is CASSFLTGYEQYF. V gene TRBV5-1 combines with J gene TRBJ2-7; weak D call: TRBD1 (6 bases). The CDR3 has 13 residues. The germline CDR1 and CDR2 sequences are SGHRS and YFSETQ. V was clipped by 2 bases and J by 4 bases, with 10 bases between them.

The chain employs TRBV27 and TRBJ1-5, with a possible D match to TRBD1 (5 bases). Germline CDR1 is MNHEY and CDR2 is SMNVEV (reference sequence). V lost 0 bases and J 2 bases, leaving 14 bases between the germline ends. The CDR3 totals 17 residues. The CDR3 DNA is TGTGCCAGCAGTTTATCGATTCCGGGACTCGGCAATCAGCCCCAGCATTTT. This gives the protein CASSLSIPGLGNQPQHF.

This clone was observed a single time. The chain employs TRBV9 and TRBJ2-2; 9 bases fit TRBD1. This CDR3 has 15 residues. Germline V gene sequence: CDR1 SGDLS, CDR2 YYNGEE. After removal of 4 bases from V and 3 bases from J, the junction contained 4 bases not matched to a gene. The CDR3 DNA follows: TGTGCCAGCAGCTTCGGACAGGGGCACACCGGGGAGCTGTTTTTT. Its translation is CASSFGQGHTGELFF.

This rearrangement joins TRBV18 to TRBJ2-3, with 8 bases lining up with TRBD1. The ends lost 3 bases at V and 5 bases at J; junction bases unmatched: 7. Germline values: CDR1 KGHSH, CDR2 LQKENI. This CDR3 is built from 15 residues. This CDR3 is CASSPRTGIRDTQYF. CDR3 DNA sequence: TGTGCCAGCTCACCCCGGACAGGGATTAGAGATACGCAGTATTTT.

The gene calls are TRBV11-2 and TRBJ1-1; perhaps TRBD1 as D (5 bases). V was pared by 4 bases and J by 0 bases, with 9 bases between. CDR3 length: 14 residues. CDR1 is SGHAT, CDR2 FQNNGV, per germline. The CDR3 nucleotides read TGTGCCAGCAGCTCTCGGGGACTGAACACTGAAGCTTTCTTT. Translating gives CASSSRGLNTEAFF.

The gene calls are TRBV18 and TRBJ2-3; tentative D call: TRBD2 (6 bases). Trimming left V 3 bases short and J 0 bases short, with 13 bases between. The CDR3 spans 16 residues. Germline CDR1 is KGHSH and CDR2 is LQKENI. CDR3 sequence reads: CASSPGPGTSTDTQYF. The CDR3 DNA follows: TGTGCCAGCTCACCGGGGCCGGGGACTAGCACAGATACGCAGTATTTT.

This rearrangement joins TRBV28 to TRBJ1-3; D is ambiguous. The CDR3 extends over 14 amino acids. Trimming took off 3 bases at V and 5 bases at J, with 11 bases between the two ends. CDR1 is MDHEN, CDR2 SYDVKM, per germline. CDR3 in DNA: TGTGCCAGCAGTTTGATGGAGCAACGAAACACCATATATTTT. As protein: CASSLMEQRNTIYF.

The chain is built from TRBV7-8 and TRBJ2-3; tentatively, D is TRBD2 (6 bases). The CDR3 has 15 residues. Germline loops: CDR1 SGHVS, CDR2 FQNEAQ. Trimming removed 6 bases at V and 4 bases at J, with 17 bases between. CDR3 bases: TGTGCCAGCAGACGCGCGGGGCAGCGGGCAGATACGCAGTATTTT. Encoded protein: CASRRAGQRADTQYF.

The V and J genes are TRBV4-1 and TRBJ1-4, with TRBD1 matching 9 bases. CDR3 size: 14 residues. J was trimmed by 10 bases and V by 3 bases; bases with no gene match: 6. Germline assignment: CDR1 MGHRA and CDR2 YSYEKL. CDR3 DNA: TGCGCCAGCAGCCAGGGACAGGGAAACGGAAAACTGTTTTTT. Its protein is CASSQGQGNGKLFF.

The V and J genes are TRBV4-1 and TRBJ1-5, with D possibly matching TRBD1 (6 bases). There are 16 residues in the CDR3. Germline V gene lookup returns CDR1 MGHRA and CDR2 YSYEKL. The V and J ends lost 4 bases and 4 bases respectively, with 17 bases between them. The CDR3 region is CASSRPPGTRNQPQHF. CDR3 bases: TGCGCCAGCAGCCGCCCTCCCGGGACACGAAATCAGCCCCAGCATTTT.

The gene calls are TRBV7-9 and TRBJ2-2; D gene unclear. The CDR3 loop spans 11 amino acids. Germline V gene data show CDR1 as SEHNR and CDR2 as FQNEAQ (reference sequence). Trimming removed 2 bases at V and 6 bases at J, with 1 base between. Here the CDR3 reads CASSLSGELFF. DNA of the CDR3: TGTGCCAGCAGCTTATCCGGGGAGCTGTTTTTT.

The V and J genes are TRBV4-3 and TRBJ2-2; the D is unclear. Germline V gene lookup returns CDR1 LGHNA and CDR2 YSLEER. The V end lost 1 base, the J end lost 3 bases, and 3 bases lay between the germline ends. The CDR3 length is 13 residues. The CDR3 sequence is CASSQVYTGELFF. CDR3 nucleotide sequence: TGCGCCAGCAGCCAAGTCTACACCGGGGAGCTGTTTTTT.